The clone carrying this TCR beta chain was observed a single time. Repertoires were generated with immunoSEQ multiplex PCR, while TCRdb's copy carries only in-frame clones and drops some. The sample records about 44,000 clones, just under 95% being singletons. This sample stems from a study of T cell changes during pregnancy in multiple sclerosis. The sequences come from CD4+ T cells from peripheral blood mononuclear cells, collected in the first trimester of pregnancy. The source is a female donor with multiple sclerosis, enrolled in a pregnancy study.

The CDR3 protein is CASSVGGSSYEQYF. The CDR3 bases are TGTGCCAGCAGCGTAGGAGGATCCTCCTACGAGCAGTACTTC. This rearrangement joins TRBV9 to TRBJ2-5; no definite D call. Gene TRBJ2-7 matches the end of the DNA better, so the J call may be wrong. The CDR3 consists of 14 residues. Germline lookup yields CDR1 SGDLS and CDR2 YYNGEE.